Below are 23 T cell receptor beta chains sequenced from a single sample in a study of cytomegalovirus exposure and HLA in healthy donors. The primer mix had 60 Vbeta and 13 Jbeta primers. Measured with immunoSEQ multiplex PCR; TCRdb has only the in-frame clones, and not every one. This sample has 60,000 to 75,000 clones; almost 75% occur once, and the top ten carry 5.4%. Sequencing used PBMCs. All receptors come from a man aged 50-59 years in good health and CMV-seronegative.

This chain connects TRBV29-1 to TRBJ1-1; tentatively, D is TRBD1 (5 bases). This CDR3 spans 11 amino acids. With 7 bases removed from V and 10 bases from J, the gap between germline ends came to 16 bases. Germline V CDR1 and CDR2: SQVTM, ANQGSEA. CDR3 protein: CSGGGDVAAFF. The CDR3 DNA sequence: TGCAGCGGGGGGGGTGACGTAGCAGCTTTCTTT.

This chain uses TRBV2 with TRBJ2-2; 8 bases fit TRBD1. CDR1 and CDR2 (germline): SNHLY, FYNNEI. The CDR3 is made up of 14 amino acids. The junction had 7 bases not matched to a gene; V was cut back by 7 bases and J by 6 bases. The CDR3 bases are TGTGCCAGCATTGGCGACAGGGGTTCCGGGGAGCTGTTTTTT. This encodes CASIGDRGSGELFF.

This clone appeared a few times. This chain uses TRBV28 with TRBJ2-7; tentative D call: TRBD1 (5 bases). Trimming shortened V by 8 bases and J by 5 bases, and 22 bases separated the two germline ends. Germline V CDR1 and CDR2: MDHEN, SYDVKM. CDR3 size: 15 residues. For the CDR3, the DNA is TGTGCCAGCCAACAGGAGAACCTGCCCCTCCACGAGCAGTACTTC. It codes for CASQQENLPLHEQYF.

This chain connects TRBV6-5 to TRBJ2-1; 8 bases are a match to TRBD1. Trimming at V came to 0 bases and at J to 7 bases, leaving 5 bases not matched to a gene. Per germline, CDR1 MNHEY and CDR2 SVGAGI. The CDR3 is 15 residues long. The CDR3 region has the DNA TGTGCCAGCAGTTACTCGAGACAGGGGCTAAATGAGCAGTTCTTC. Its translation: CASSYSRQGLNEQFF.

The chain has TRBV19 and TRBJ1-5; 10 nucleotides agree with TRBD1. Germline CDR1 and CDR2: LNHDA and SQIVND (reference sequence). J was trimmed by 6 bases and V by 4 bases; bases with no gene match: 9. The length of the CDR3 is 16 residues. Here the CDR3 DNA reads TGTGCCAGTAGTACCTCCCGGGACAGGGGCTTTCAGCCCCAGCATTTT. Translation gives CASSTSRDRGFQPQHF.

V is TRBV6-5 and J is TRBJ1-2, with 7 positions matching TRBD1. The CDR3 runs 14 residues. With V trimmed by 6 bases and J by 4 bases, 8 bases remained unmatched. Germline-derived CDR1 and CDR2 are MNHEY and SVGAGI. CDR3 in DNA: TGTGCCAGCAGACCCAGGGGGGAAGGCTATGGCTACACCTTC. Protein product: CASRPRGEGYGYTF.

V gene TRBV5-1 combines with J gene TRBJ1-2; 8 bases are shared with TRBD1. CDR1 is SGHRS and CDR2 is YFSETQ in the germline V gene. V shed 5 bases and J 2 bases; nucleotides not matched to a gene: 5. CDR3 length equals 14 residues. As DNA, the CDR3 is TGCGCCAGCAGGTCTCAGGGGGCGAACTATGGCTACACCTTC. Encoded protein: CASRSQGANYGYTF.

CDR3 residues: CASRTGGIVRNTEAFF. The CDR3 bases are TGTGCCAGCAGGACAGGGGGCATTGTGCGGAACACTGAAGCTTTCTTT. The chain is built from TRBV7-8 and TRBJ1-1, with 10 bases fitting TRBD1. This CDR3 is 16 amino acids long. Germline V gene data show CDR1 as SGHVS and CDR2 as FQNEAQ. The V segment lost 6 bases and the J segment 1 base; nucleotides outside the gene matches: 8. Supplemented by reference TRBV7-8 and TRBJ1-1, the full variable domain reads GAGVSQSPRYKVAKRGQDVALRCDPISGHVSLFWYQQALGQGPEFLTYFQNEAQLDKSGLPSDRFFAERPEGSVSTLKIQRTQQEDSAVYLCASRTGGIVRNTEAFFGQGTRLTVV.

This rearrangement joins TRBV18 to TRBJ1-5, with 9 bases fitting TRBD1. V was pared by 2 bases and J by 0 bases, with 2 bases of the junction left unmatched. CDR1 is KGHSH, CDR2 LQKENI, per germline. The CDR3 is made up of 16 amino acids. The CDR3 DNA sequence: TGTGCCAGCTCACCAACGGGACAGGGTAGCAATCAGCCCCAGCATTTT. As protein: CASSPTGQGSNQPQHF.

The gene calls are TRBV6-1 and TRBJ1-2; 7 nucleotides agree with TRBD1. The germline V gene encodes CDR1 MNHNS and CDR2 SASEGT. CDR3 length: 14 residues. Unmatched junction bases numbered 5, after V lost 6 bases and J lost 1 base. The CDR3: CASRGQASNYGYTF. The CDR3 coding sequence is TGTGCCAGCAGAGGACAGGCGAGTAACTATGGCTACACCTTC.

This clone showed up just once. CDR3 DNA sequence: TGTGCCAGTAGTATAGCCGACAGGGGGTACACAGATACGCAGTATTTT. Encoded protein: CASSIADRGYTDTQYF. The chain uses TRBV19 and TRBJ2-3, with 9 bases identical to TRBD1. Germline V CDR1 and CDR2: LNHDA, SQIVND (reference sequence). There are 16 residues in the CDR3. The junction had 4 bases not matched to a gene; V was cut back by 1 base and J by 2 bases.

The rearrangement links TRBV7-3 to TRBJ2-1; TRBD1 agrees at 10 bases. Germline CDR1 reads SGHTA; CDR2 reads FQGTGA. CDR3 length: 15 amino acids. The V gene end was trimmed by 4 bases and the J gene end by 4 bases; junction bases not matched to a gene: 4. For the CDR3, the DNA is TGTGCCAGCAGCTCCCGGGACAGGGGATACAATGAGCAGTTCTTC. Translation: CASSSRDRGYNEQFF.

The gene calls are TRBV7-9 and TRBJ2-1, with TRBD2 matching over 7 bases. Unmatched junction bases numbered 16, after V lost 6 bases and J lost 8 bases. The CDR3 is made up of 16 amino acids. The germline gives CDR1 SEHNR, CDR2 FQNEAQ (reference sequence). The DNA for the CDR3 is TGTGCCAGCAGTAGCAGCCGGGACTACCCTGGGTATGAGCAGTTCTTC. Encoded protein: CASSSSRDYPGYEQFF.

The rearrangement joins TRBV5-4 to TRBJ2-5; D perhaps matches TRBD1 (5 bases). The CDR3 contains 13 residues. Germline-derived CDR1 and CDR2 are SGHNT and YYREEE (reference sequence). V shed 4 bases and J shed 3 bases, with 10 bases lying between them. The CDR3 DNA follows: TGTGCCAGCAGCCGACAGTCGAAAGAGACCCAGTACTTC. Amino acid sequence: CASSRQSKETQYF.

The V and J genes are TRBV2 and TRBJ2-1, with TRBD2 matching 8 bases. V lost 3 bases, J lost 6 bases, and 13 bases stayed unmatched. Germline V CDR1 and CDR2: SNHLY, FYNNEI. The CDR3 length is 17 residues. This chain's CDR3 is CASSEFSGLAFGNEQFF. CDR3 DNA: TGTGCCAGCAGTGAGTTTTCCGGACTAGCATTCGGCAATGAGCAGTTCTTC.

This sequence joins TRBV6-5 and TRBJ2-1; TRBD2 agrees at 11 bases. This CDR3 region has 16 residues. Unmatched junction bases numbered 5, after V lost 0 bases and J lost 7 bases. Germline loops: CDR1 MNHEY, CDR2 SVGAGI. CDR3 amino acids: CASSYSLAGGMNEQFF. CDR3 DNA: TGTGCCAGCAGTTACTCTCTAGCGGGGGGAATGAATGAGCAGTTCTTC.

The V and J genes are TRBV29-1 and TRBJ1-5, with D maybe TRBD1 (5 bases). Germline V gene lookup returns CDR1 SQVTM and CDR2 ANQGSEA. The V end was cut by 4 bases, the J end by 1 base, with 5 bases between. This CDR3 contains 12 residues. The CDR3: CSVGQSNQPQHF. Here the CDR3 DNA reads TGCAGCGTTGGACAGAGCAATCAGCCCCAGCATTTT.

For this clone: The same CDR3 is also encoded by other DNA sequences in this sample. The CDR3 region is CASSLAGGRTDTQYF. CDR3 sequence (DNA): TGCGCCAGCAGCTTGGCCGGCGGTCGCACAGATACGCAGTATTTT. The rearrangement uses TRBV5-1 and TRBJ2-3; no clear D. V gave up 0 bases and J gave up 1 base, with 9 bases separating them. Germline CDR1 and CDR2: SGHRS and YFSETQ. This CDR3 region has 15 residues.

Notes on this clone: This same CDR3 is encoded by further DNA sequences in the sample. V is TRBV7-3 and J is TRBJ2-5; 7 nucleotides agree with TRBD1. CDR3 size: 14 residues. Germline V gene data show CDR1 as SGHTA and CDR2 as FQGTGA. The trim removed 5 bases at V and 1 base at J, leaving 4 bases unmatched. DNA of the CDR3: TGTGCCAGCAGCCCAAACAGGGGCCAAGAGACCCAGTACTTC. Residues: CASSPNRGQETQYF.

This clone was counted a single time. The V and J genes are TRBV27 and TRBJ2-6; D remains ambiguous. V was pared by 3 bases and J by 0 bases, with 9 bases between. This CDR3 has 16 residues. Germline CDR1 is MNHEY and CDR2 is SMNVEV (reference sequence). The CDR3 here is CASSLGRNSGANVLTF. In DNA form, the CDR3 reads TGTGCCAGCAGTTTGGGCAGGAACTCTGGGGCCAACGTCCTGACTTTC.

The rearrangement uses TRBV6-4 and TRBJ1-2; D remains unclear. Germline CDR1 MRHNA, CDR2 SNTAGT. This CDR3 region has 15 residues. V dropped 4 bases and J dropped 2 bases, with 14 bases sitting between them. CDR3 coding DNA: TGTGCCAGCAGTGTTGATCATTTGCAGAACTATGGCTACACCTTC. The encoded protein is CASSVDHLQNYGYTF.

J is TRBJ1-2 and V is TRBV11-2; 10 bases agree with TRBD1. Germline V gene sequence: CDR1 SGHAT, CDR2 FQNNGV. V was pared by 5 bases and J by 2 bases, with 5 bases of the junction left unmatched. The length of the CDR3 is 15 residues. This CDR3 reads CASSTRDRGNYGYTF. The DNA for the CDR3 is TGTGCCAGCAGCACAAGGGACAGGGGAAACTATGGCTACACCTTC.

The V gene is TRBV11-2, the J gene TRBJ2-5; 7 positions agree with TRBD1. Germline lookup yields CDR1 SGHAT and CDR2 FQNNGV. This CDR3 comprises 15 residues. The J segment lost 5 bases and the V segment lost 4 bases, leaving 10 bases of the junction unmatched. The CDR3 loop is CASSSRQGLRETQYF. The DNA of the CDR3 is TGTGCCAGCAGCTCCCGACAGGGTCTACGGGAGACCCAGTACTTC.